This section outlines one TCR beta chain sequence together with its context. The specificity of this receptor is unknown. No much larger clone exists at a distance of one base, and base qualities are not known. This entry belongs to a study of OX40 agonist ivuxolimab in advanced cancers. Some background on the complete study: The costimulatory receptor OX40 (CD134) was targeted by ivuxolimab, a fully human IgG2 agonistic monoclonal antibody. Intravenous ivuxolimab was administered to patients every 2 weeks at six dose levels: 0.01, 0.1, 0.3, 1.5, 3 and 10 mg/kg. Of the approximately 50 patients in dose escalation, about 20 had hepatocellular carcinoma, roughly 15 had melanoma, 9 had renal cell carcinoma and 9 had head and neck cancer. A male proportion of roughly 80% and a mean age of 60 years, ranging from about 23 to 79, were recorded for the dose-escalation cohort. Prior anti-PD-1, anti-PD-L1 or anti-CTLA-4 therapy was permitted, and approximately 40% of dose-escalation patients had received checkpoint inhibitors. Partial responses occurred in three dose-escalation patients, of whom one had hepatocellular carcinoma and two had cutaneous melanoma. The point of sequencing TCRbeta in the periphery was to test whether ivuxolimab changed TCR sequence diversity and drove clonal T-cell expansion. The paper covers the monotherapy dose-escalation part of the phase I ivuxolimab trial, which included N ≈ 50 patients.

Patients with autoimmune disease history or receiving systemic immunosuppression were excluded from the trial. In every dose cohort, peripheral blood was drawn for TCR sequencing at baseline, cycle 4 day 1, and cycle 7 day 1. Samples came from an open-label, multicenter, first-in-human phase I dose-escalation trial of ivuxolimab. Adults with locally advanced or metastatic head and neck squamous cell, hepatocellular, melanoma or renal cell carcinoma were enrolled in the trial. Before TCR sequencing, CD4+ T cells and CD8+ T cells were sorted from peripheral blood as separate populations. For sequencing of the TCRbeta CDR3 region, genomic DNA was extracted from the sorted cells. TCRbeta CDR3 regions were sequenced using the immunoSEQ Assay. Held by TCRdb, this immuneACCESS table contains in-frame sequences only and omits some clones. Under half of the omission traces to an unresolved V gene where checked; the cause of the rest is unknown. The sample profile shows about 120,000 clones; roughly nine tenths of them were found once. Clones ranked in the top ten supply 0.55% of the sample.

The investigation overall reported the following: Low levels of normalized T-cell clonal expansion were also seen in some patients who did not respond. In the 0.1-3.0 mg/kg groups, partial responders were among the patients with the lowest normalized peripheral clonal expansion, particularly in CD8+ T cells. After ivuxolimab, more expanded clones were found on average in CD8+ T cells than in CD4+ T cells. Clonal expansion of both CD4+ and CD8+ blood T cells was observed from baseline to week 6 at doses 0.1 to 3.0 mg/kg. The antigen specificity of the clonally expanded peripheral T cells was not determined.

This receptor was obtained from an adult with an advanced solid tumor such as melanoma, head and neck, liver or kidney cancer. Sequenced material: CD4+ or CD8+ T cells sorted from blood, taken in a trial of the OX40 agonist ivuxolimab.

The DNA reads as follows: TGTGCCAGTAACTCGGGACAGGGGACAGATACGCAGTATTTT. It codes for CASNSGQGTDTQYF. The chain joins TRBV19 to TRBJ2-3; 10 central nucleotides agree with TRBD1. V is pruned by 7 bases and J by 3 bases, leaving 4 bases of the junction without a gene match. Its CDR3 holds 14 amino acids, cysteine through phenylalanine. Just CDR3 DNA is preserved here, 42 bases in frame from base 1. Looking up the germline V gene (reference sequence) yields CDR1 LNHDA and CDR2 SQIVND.